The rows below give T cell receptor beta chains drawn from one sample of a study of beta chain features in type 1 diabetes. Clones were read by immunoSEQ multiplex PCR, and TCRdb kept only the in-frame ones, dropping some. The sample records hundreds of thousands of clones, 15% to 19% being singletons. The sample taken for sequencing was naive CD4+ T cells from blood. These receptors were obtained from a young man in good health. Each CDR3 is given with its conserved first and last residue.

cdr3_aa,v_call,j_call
CASSPTRFRRSTDTQYF,TRBV7-9,TRBJ2-3
CATSRVPQSNQPQHF,TRBV15,TRBJ1-5
CASSLESATGELFF,TRBV7-3,TRBJ2-2
CAIGGTSGGGAQYF,TRBV10-3,TRBJ2-5
CASSLAPTPVNEQYF,TRBV5-1,TRBJ2-7
CATRGQLGYTF,TRBV19,TRBJ1-2
CAISETGFGYTF,TRBV10-3,TRBJ1-2
CASSIGPTGRHPGGAYEQYF,TRBV19,TRBJ2-7
CASSQSGGGLDTQYF,TRBV4-3,TRBJ2-3
CASSPGKMAQYF,TRBV18,TRBJ2-5
CASSLRPGFYEQYF,TRBV28,TRBJ2-7
CAIKRTGANTGELFF,TRBV10-3,TRBJ2-2
CASTEPGSRSYEQYF,TRBV28,TRBJ2-7
CASSLDTAKNIQYF,TRBV7-9,TRBJ2-4
CASRDHGVAKNIQYF,TRBV6-1,TRBJ2-4
CASSGDVRGNF,TRBV2,TRBJ1-2
CASTPSGRGGNEQFF,TRBV28,TRBJ2-1
CASSHLYRDNSYEQYF,TRBV23-1,TRBJ2-7
CASSASGTGGYEQYF,TRBV28,TRBJ2-7
CASSLVTSYGYTF,TRBV5-1,TRBJ1-2
CASSSPGQGDGYTF,TRBV28,TRBJ1-2
CASSRDRGENQPQHF,TRBV27,TRBJ1-5
CASSSGRRVFGYTF,TRBV28,TRBJ1-2
CASSNRAGEQYF,TRBV25-1,TRBJ2-7
CASNLGLAEQFF,TRBV5-4,TRBJ2-1
CASSQGKEANYGYTF,TRBV4-2,TRBJ1-2
CASSSTGTGGYTF,TRBV2,TRBJ1-2
CASSKILLAKNIQYF,TRBV28,TRBJ2-4